These T cell receptor beta chains were read from a single sample in a study of cytomegalovirus exposure and HLA in healthy donors. Profiling relied on immunoSEQ multiplex PCR, and the TCRdb table lists in-frame clones only, not all of them. This table has roughly 120,000 clones, under 80% appearing once. Sequencing input: PBMCs. The receptors here all came from a woman between 45 and 60 years old in good health and CMV-seropositive. The CDR3 runs from the conserved cysteine through the conserved F or W.

v_gene,j_gene,CDR3aa
TRBV7-2,TRBJ1-5,CASSRQSNQPQHF
TRBV9,TRBJ1-1,CASSVIIDSVNTEAFF
TRBV28,TRBJ2-7,CASSTLPYRDRDYEQYF
TRBV5-8,TRBJ2-7,CASRRTVAEQYF
TRBV4-2,TRBJ2-7,CASSDGTATYEQYF
TRBV7-2,TRBJ2-5,CASSATIAFGETQYF
TRBV7-9,TRBJ2-1,CASSSDLGFNEQFF
TRBV7-9,TRBJ2-5,CASSLGDRESAAQYF
TRBV29-1,TRBJ2-1,CSVVSGGANEQFF
TRBV2,TRBJ2-3,CASTVRAIFFTSTDTQYF
TRBV7-9,TRBJ2-3,CASRPNSGGNTDTQYF
TRBV15,TRBJ1-2,CATRDGTGGLYGYTF
TRBV18,TRBJ1-4,CASSLDRNNEKLFF
TRBV7-2,TRBJ2-1,CASSLALSEQFF